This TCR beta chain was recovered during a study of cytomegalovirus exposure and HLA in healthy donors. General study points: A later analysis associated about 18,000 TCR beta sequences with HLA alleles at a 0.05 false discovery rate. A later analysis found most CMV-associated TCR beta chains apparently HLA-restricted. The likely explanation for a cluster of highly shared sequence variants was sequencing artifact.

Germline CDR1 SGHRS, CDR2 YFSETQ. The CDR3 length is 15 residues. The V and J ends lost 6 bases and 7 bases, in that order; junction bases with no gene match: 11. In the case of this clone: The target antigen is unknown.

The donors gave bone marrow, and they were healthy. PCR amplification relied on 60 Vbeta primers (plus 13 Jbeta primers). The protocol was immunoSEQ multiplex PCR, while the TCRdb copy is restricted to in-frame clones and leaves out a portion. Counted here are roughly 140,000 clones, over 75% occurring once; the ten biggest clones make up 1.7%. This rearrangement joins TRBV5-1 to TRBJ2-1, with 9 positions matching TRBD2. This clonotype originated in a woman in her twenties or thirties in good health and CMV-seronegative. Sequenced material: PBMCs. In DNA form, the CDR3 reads TGCGCCAGCAAAGGTAGCGGGGGATCGCGGAATGAGCAGTTCTTC. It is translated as CASKGSGGSRNEQFF.